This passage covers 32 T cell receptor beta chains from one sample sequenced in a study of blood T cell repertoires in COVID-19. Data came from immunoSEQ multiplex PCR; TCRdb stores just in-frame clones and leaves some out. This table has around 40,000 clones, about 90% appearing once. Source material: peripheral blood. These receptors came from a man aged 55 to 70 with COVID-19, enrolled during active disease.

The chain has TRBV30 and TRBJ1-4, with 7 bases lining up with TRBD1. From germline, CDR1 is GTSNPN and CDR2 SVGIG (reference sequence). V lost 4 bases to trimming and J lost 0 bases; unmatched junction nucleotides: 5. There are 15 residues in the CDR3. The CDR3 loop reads CAWTQGDATNEKLFF. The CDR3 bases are TGTGCCTGGACCCAGGGGGATGCAACTAATGAAAAACTGTTTTTT.

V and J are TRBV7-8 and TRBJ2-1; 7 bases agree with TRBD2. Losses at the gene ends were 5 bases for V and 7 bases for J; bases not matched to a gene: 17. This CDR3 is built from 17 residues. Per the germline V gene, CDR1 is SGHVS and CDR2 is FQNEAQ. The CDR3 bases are TGTGCCAGCAGCCTAGGCACCTTTCGCGGGAGAGCAAATGAGCAGTTCTTC. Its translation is CASSLGTFRGRANEQFF.

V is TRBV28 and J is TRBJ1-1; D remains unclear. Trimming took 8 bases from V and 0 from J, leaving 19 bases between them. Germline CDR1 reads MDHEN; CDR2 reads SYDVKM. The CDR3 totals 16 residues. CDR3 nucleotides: TGTGCCAGCTACAGTTGGGCCTCCGCCATGAACACTGAAGCTTTCTTT. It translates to CASYSWASAMNTEAFF.

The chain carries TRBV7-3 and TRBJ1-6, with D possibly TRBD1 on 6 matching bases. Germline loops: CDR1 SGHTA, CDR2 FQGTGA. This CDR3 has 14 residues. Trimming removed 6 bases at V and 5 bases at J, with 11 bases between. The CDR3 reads CASREDSHNSPLHF. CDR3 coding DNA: TGTGCCAGCAGAGAGGACAGCCATAATTCACCCCTCCACTTT. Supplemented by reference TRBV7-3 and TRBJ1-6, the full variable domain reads GAGVSQTPSNKVTEKGKYVELRCDPISGHTALYWYRQSLGQGPEFLIYFQGTGAADDSGLPNDRFFAVRPEGSVSTLKIQRTERGDSAVYLCASREDSHNSPLHFGNGTRLTVT.

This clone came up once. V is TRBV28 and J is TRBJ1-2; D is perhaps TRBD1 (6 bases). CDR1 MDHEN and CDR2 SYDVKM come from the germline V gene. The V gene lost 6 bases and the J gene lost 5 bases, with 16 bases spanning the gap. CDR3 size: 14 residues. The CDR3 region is CASRFDRSRYGYTF. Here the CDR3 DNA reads TGTGCCAGCAGGTTCGACAGGTCAAGATATGGCTACACCTTC.

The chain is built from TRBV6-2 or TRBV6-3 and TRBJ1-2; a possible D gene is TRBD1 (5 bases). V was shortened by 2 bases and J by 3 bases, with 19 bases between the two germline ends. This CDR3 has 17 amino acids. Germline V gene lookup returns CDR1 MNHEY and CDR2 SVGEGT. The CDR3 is CASSYVLGEGTYYGYTF. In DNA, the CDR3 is TGTGCCAGCAGTTACGTTCTTGGGGAGGGGACGTACTATGGCTACACCTTC.

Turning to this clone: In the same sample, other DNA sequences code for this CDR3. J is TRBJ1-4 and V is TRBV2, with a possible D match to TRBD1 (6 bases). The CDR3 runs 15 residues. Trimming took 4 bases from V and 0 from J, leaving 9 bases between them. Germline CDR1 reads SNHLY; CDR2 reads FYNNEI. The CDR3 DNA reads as TGTGCCAGCAGTGGGGACACTTCAACTAATGAAAAACTGTTTTTT. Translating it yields CASSGDTSTNEKLFF.

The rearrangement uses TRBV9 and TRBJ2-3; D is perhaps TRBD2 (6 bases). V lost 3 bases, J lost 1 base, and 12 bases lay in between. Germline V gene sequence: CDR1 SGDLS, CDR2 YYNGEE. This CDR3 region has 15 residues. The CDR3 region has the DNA TGTGCCAGCAGCGGCCGGGACTTACGCACAGATACGCAGTATTTT. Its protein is CASSGRDLRTDTQYF. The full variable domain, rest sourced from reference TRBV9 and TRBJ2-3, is DSGVTQTPKHLITATGQRVTLRCSPRSGDLSVYWYQQSLDQGLQFLIQYYNGEERAKGNILERFSAQQFPDLHSELNLSSLELGDSALYFCASSGRDLRTDTQYFGPGTRLTVL.

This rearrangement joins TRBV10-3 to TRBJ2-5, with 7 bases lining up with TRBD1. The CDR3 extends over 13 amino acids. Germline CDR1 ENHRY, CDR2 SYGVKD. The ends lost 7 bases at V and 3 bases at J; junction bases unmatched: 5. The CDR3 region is CAIKGTEEETQYF. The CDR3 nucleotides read TGTGCCATCAAAGGGACAGAGGAAGAGACCCAGTACTTC.

CDR3 in amino acids: CASSQDSTGGDQLPNPFPDTQYF. The CDR3 nucleotides are TGTGCCAGCAGCCAGGACTCGACAGGGGGAGACCAACTGCCGAATCCATTCCCAGATACGCAGTATTTT. The chain employs TRBV3-1 (or the pseudogene TRBV3-2) and TRBJ2-3; 9 bases line up with TRBD1. J lost 4 bases, V lost 3 bases, and 29 bases had no gene match. Germline V gives CDR1 LGHDT, CDR2 YNNKEL (reference sequence). The CDR3 has 23 residues.

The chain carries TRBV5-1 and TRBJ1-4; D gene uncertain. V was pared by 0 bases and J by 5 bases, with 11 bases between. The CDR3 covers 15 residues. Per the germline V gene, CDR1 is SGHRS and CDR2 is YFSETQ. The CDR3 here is CASSLGATGNEKLFF. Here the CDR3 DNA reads TGCGCCAGCAGCTTGGGAGCGACGGGGAATGAAAAACTGTTTTTT.

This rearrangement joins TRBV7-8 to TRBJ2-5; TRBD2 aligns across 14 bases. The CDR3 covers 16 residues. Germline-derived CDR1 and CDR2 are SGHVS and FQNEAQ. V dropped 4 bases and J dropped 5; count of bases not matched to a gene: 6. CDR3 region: CASSSFGLAGGETQYF. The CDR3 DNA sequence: TGTGCCAGCAGCTCCTTTGGACTAGCGGGAGGTGAGACCCAGTACTTC. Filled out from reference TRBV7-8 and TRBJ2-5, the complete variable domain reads GAGVSQSPRYKVAKRGQDVALRCDPISGHVSLFWYQQALGQGPEFLTYFQNEAQLDKSGLPSDRFFAERPEGSVSTLKIQRTQQEDSAVYLCASSSFGLAGGETQYFGPGTRLLVL.

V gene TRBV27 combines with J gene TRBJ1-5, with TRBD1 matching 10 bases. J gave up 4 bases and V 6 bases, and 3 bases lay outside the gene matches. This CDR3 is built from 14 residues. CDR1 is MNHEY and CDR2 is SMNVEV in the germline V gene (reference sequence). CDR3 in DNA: TGTGCCAGCAGCCCGGGACAGGGGAATCAGCCCCAGCATTTT. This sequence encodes CASSPGQGNQPQHF.

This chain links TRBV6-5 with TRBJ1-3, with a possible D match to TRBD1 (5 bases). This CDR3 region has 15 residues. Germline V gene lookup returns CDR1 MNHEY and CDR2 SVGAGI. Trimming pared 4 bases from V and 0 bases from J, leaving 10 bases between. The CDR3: CASSWGLGSGNTIYF. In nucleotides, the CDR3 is TGTGCCAGCAGTTGGGGACTCGGCTCTGGAAACACCATATATTTT.

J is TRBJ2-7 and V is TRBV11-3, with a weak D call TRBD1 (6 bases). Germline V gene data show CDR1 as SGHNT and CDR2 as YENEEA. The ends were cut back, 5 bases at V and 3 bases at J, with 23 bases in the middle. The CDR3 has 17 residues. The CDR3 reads CASSLQVIVRGNYEQYF. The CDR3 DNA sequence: TGTGCCAGCAGCCTACAGGTTATCGTTAGGGGGAACTACGAGCAGTACTTC.

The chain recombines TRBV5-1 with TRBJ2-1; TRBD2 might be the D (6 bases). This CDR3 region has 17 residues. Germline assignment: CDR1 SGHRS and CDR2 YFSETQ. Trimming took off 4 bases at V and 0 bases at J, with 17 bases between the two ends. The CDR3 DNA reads TGCGCCAGCAGCCTAAATGTCGGGACTTTCTCCTACAATGAGCAGTTCTTC. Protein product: CASSLNVGTFSYNEQFF.

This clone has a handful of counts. The CDR3 protein is CAISEMRGGYTF. The CDR3 bases are TGTGCCATCAGTGAGATGCGGGGTGGCTACACCTTC. The rearrangement links TRBV10-3 to TRBJ1-2; D remains unclear. From germline, CDR1 is ENHRY and CDR2 SYGVKD. This CDR3 is built from 12 residues. V lost 2 bases, J lost 7 bases, and 8 bases lay in between.

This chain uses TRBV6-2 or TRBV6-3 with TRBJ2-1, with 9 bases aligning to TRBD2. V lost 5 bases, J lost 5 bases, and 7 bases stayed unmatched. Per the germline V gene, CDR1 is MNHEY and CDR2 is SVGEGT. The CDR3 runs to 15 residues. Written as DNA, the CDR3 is TGTGCCAGCAGTAGCGGGAGGTTCTTGAACAATGAGCAGTTCTTC. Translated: CASSSGRFLNNEQFF.

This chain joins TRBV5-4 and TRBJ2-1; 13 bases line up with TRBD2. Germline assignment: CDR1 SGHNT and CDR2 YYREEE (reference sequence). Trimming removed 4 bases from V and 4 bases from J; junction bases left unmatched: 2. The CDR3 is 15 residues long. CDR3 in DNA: TGTGCCAGCAGCGCACTAGCGGGAGGGTACAATGAGCAGTTCTTC. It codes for CASSALAGGYNEQFF. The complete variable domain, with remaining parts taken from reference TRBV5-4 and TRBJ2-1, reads ETGVTQSPTHLIKTRGQQVTLRCSSQSGHNTVSWYQQALGQGPQFIFQYYREEENGRGNFPPRFSGLQFPNYSSELNVNALELDDSALYLCASSALAGGYNEQFFGPGTRLTVL.

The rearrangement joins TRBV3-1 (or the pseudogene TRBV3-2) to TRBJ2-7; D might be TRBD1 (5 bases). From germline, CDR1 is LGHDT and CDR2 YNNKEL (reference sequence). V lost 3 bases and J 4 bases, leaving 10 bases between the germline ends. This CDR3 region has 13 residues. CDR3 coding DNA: TGTGCCAGCAGCCAGGGGCGGCGATACGAGCAGTACTTC. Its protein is CASSQGRRYEQYF.

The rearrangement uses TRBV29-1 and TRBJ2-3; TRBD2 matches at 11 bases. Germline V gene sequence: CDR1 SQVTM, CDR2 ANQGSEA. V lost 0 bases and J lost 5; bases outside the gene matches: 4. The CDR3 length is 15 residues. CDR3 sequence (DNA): TGCAGCGTTGAAGATACCGGGACTAGCGGAGATACGCAGTATTTT. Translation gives CSVEDTGTSGDTQYF.

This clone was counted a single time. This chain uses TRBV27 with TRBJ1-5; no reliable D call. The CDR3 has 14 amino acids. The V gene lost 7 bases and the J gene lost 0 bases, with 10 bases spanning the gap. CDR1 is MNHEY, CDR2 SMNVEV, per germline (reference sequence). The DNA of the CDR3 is TGTGCCAGCACCCAAGAGTATAGCAATCAGCCCCAGCATTTT. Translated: CASTQEYSNQPQHF.

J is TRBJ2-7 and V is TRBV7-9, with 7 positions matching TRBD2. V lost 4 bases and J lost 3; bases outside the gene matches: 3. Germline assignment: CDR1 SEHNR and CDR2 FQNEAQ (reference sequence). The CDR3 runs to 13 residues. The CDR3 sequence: CASSSSGGYEQYF. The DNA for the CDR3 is TGTGCCAGCAGCTCTTCGGGGGGCTACGAGCAGTACTTC.

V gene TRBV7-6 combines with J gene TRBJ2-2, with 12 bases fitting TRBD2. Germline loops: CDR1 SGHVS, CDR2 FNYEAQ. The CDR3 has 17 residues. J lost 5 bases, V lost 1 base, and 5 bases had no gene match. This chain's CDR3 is CASSLGSLAGGTGELFF. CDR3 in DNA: TGTGCCAGCAGCTTAGGCTCGCTAGCGGGAGGGACCGGGGAGCTGTTTTTT.

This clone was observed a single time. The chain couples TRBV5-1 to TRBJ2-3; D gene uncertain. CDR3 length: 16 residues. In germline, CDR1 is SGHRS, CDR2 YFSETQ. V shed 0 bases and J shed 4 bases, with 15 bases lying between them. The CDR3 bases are TGCGCCAGCAGCTTGGCCCTTTCGGTAGATGCAGATACGCAGTATTTT. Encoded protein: CASSLALSVDADTQYF.

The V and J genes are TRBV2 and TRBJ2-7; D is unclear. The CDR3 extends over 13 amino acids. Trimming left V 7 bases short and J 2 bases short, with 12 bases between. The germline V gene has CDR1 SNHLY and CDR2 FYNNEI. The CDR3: CASKPTVAYEQYF. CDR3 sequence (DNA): TGTGCCAGCAAGCCTACCGTGGCCTACGAGCAGTACTTC.

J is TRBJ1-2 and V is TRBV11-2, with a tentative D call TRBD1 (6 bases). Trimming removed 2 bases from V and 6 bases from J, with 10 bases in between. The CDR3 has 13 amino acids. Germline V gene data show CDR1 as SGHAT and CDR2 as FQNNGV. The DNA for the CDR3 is TGTGCCAGCAGCTTACGGGGGGCGGATGGCTACACCTTC. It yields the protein CASSLRGADGYTF. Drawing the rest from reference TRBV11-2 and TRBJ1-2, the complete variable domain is EAGVAQSPRYKIIEKRQSVAFWCNPISGHATLYWYQQILGQGPKLLIQFQNNGVVDDSQLPKDRFSAERLKGVDSTLKIQPAKLEDSAVYLCASSLRGADGYTFGSGTRLTVV.

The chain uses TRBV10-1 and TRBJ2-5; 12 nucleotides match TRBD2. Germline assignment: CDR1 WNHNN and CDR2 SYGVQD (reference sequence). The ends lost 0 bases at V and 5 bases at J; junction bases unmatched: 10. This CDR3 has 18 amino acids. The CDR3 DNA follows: TGCGCCAGCAGTGAGTCCCTAGCGGGAGGGCCTATCGGGGAGACCCAGTACTTC. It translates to CASSESLAGGPIGETQYF.

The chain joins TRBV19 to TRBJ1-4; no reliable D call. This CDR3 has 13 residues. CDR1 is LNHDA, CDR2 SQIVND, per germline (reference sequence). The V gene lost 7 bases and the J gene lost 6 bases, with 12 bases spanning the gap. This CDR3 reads CASNAGDDEKLFF. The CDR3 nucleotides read TGTGCCAGTAACGCAGGCGATGATGAAAAACTGTTTTTT.

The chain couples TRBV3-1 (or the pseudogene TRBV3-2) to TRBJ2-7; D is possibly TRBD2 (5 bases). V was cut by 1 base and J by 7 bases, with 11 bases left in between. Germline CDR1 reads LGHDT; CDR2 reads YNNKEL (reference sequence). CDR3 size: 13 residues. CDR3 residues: CASSQGGWREQYF. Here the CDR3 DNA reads TGTGCCAGCAGCCAAGGAGGGTGGAGGGAGCAGTACTTC.

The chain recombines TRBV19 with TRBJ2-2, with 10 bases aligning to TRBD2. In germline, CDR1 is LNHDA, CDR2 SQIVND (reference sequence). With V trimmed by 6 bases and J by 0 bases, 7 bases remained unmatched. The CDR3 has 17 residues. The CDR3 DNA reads TGTGCCAGTAGGCTCGGACTAGCGGACACGAACACCGGGGAGCTGTTTTTT. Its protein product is CASRLGLADTNTGELFF.

The CDR3, as DNA: TGTGCCAGCAGTTACGGGGCCCTAGGATTCCACGAGCAGTACTTC. Protein product: CASSYGALGFHEQYF. The genes are TRBV6-2 or TRBV6-3 and TRBJ2-7; possibly TRBD1 for D (5 bases). The CDR3 is made up of 15 amino acids. Germline CDR1 and CDR2: MNHEY and SVGEGT. V lost 2 bases to trimming and J lost 5 bases, with 16 bases between them.